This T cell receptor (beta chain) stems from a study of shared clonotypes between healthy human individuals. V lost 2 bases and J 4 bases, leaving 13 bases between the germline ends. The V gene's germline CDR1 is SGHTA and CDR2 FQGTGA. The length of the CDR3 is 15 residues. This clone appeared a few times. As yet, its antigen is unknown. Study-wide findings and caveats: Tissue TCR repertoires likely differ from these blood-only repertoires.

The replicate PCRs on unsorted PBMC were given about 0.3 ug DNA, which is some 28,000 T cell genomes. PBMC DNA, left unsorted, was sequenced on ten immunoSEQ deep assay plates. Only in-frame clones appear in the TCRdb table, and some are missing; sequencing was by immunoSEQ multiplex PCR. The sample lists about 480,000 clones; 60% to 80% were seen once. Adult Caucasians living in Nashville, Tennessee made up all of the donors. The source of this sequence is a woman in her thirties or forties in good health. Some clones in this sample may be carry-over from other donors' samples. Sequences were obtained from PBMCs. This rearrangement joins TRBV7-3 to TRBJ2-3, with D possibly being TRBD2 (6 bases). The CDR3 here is CASSLQAGISDTQYF. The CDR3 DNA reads TGTGCCAGCAGCTTACAGGCGGGAATTTCAGATACGCAGTATTTT.